The rows below give T cell receptor beta chains drawn from one sample of a study of OX40 agonist ivuxolimab in advanced cancers. Measured with immunoSEQ multiplex PCR; TCRdb has only the in-frame clones, and not every one. The data contain about 110,000 clones, approximately 90% of them singletons. The starting material was CD4+ or CD8+ T cells sorted from blood, obtained in a trial of the OX40 agonist ivuxolimab. The receptors come from an adult with an advanced solid tumor such as melanoma, head and neck, liver or kidney cancer. Both conserved end residues are part of each CDR3. The D gene is left open where the match is weak. Some rows mark clone size as missing; the rest say once, few, many or name a class of expanded clone.

D: TRBD1
J: TRBJ2-3
V: TRBV5-4
size: -
CDR3: CASSLGQGGTDTQYF
DNA: TGTGCCAGCAGTTTAGGACAGGGAGGCACAGATACGCAGTATTTT

D: TRBD1
J: TRBJ1-1
V: TRBV6-5
size: -
CDR3: CASSREGTGNTEAFF
DNA: TGTGCCAGCAGTCGCGAAGGGACAGGGAACACTGAAGCTTTCTTT

D: -
J: TRBJ2-7
V: TRBV7-9
size: -
CDR3: CASSTTPADRYEQYF
DNA: TGTGCCAGCAGCACCACTCCAGCCGATCGGTACGAGCAGTACTTC

D: TRBD1
J: TRBJ1-1
V: TRBV29-1
size: -
CDR3: CSVGGPGQENTEAFF
DNA: TGCAGCGTTGGGGGGCCGGGACAGGAGAACACTGAAGCTTTCTTT

D: -
J: TRBJ2-1
V: TRBV4-1
size: -
CDR3: CASSHHTPLRVGQFF
DNA: TGCGCCAGCAGCCACCACACTCCTCTAAGAGTGGGGCAGTTCTTC

D: TRBD1
J: TRBJ2-1
V: TRBV18
size: -
CDR3: CASSPRDRAYNEQFF
DNA: TGTGCCAGCTCACCGAGGGACAGGGCCTACAATGAGCAGTTCTTC

D: TRBD2
J: TRBJ2-7
V: TRBV10-3
size: -
CDR3: CAISLTSGGLYEQYF
DNA: TGTGCCATCAGCCTAACTAGCGGGGGACTCTACGAGCAGTACTTC

D: TRBD2
J: TRBJ2-7
V: TRBV7-8
size: -
CDR3: CASDAGDRRDEQYF
DNA: TGTGCCAGCGACGCGGGGGATCGTAGGGACGAGCAGTACTTC

D: -
J: TRBJ1-4
V: TRBV7-9
size: once
CDR3: CASSLGGAREGEKLFF
DNA: TGTGCCAGCAGCTTAGGTGGGGCCAGGGAGGGTGAAAAACTGTTTTTT

D: -
J: TRBJ1-1
V: TRBV7-2
size: once
CDR3: CASSLAWTANTEAFF
DNA: TGTGCCAGCAGCTTAGCGTGGACTGCGAACACTGAAGCTTTCTTT

D: -
J: TRBJ1-6
V: TRBV7-8
size: -
CDR3: CASSRDTSSYNSPLHF
DNA: TGTGCCAGCAGTCGGGACACCAGCTCCTATAATTCACCCCTCCACTTT

D: TRBD1
J: TRBJ1-2
V: TRBV19
size: -
CDR3: CASSIHGTGTVYGYTF
DNA: TGTGCCAGTAGTATCCATGGAACCGGGACAGTCTATGGCTACACCTTC

D: -
J: TRBJ1-4
V: TRBV19
size: -
CDR3: CASSDRSFKLFF
DNA: TGTGCCAGTAGCGACAGATCCTTTAAACTGTTTTTT

D: -
J: TRBJ2-6
V: TRBV28
size: -
CDR3: CASSFFLYRVKGTGANVLTF
DNA: TGTGCCAGCAGTTTTTTCCTTTACAGGGTAAAAGGTACTGGGGCCAACGTCCTGACTTTC

D: -
J: TRBJ1-6
V: TRBV19
size: -
CDR3: CASSIVATRRPDSPLHF
DNA: TGTGCCAGTAGTATAGTTGCAACCAGGCGACCGGATTCGCCCCTCCACTTT

D: -
J: TRBJ1-2
V: TRBV18
size: -
CDR3: CASSPPILANYGYTF
DNA: TGTGCCAGCTCACCACCGATCTTGGCAAACTATGGCTACACCTTC

D: TRBD2
J: TRBJ2-3
V: TRBV4-3
size: -
CDR3: CASSQATSGNTDTQYF
DNA: TGCGCCAGCAGCCAAGCCACTAGCGGAAACACAGATACGCAGTATTTT

D: TRBD1
J: TRBJ2-1
V: TRBV7-2
size: -
CDR3: CASSPYGTESYNEQFF
DNA: TGTGCCAGCAGCCCTTACGGGACAGAGTCCTACAATGAGCAGTTCTTC

D: TRBD2
J: TRBJ2-1
V: TRBV5-1
size: -
CDR3: CASSFTSGGYNEQFF
DNA: TGCGCCAGCAGCTTTACAAGCGGGGGGTACAATGAGCAGTTCTTC

D: TRBD2
J: TRBJ2-3
V: TRBV9
size: -
CDR3: CASSRGTSGSFSTDTQYF
DNA: TGTGCCAGCAGCCGCGGGACTAGCGGGTCGTTTTCCACAGATACGCAGTATTTT

D: TRBD1
J: TRBJ2-5
V: TRBV2
size: -
CDR3: CASNSGQGTETQYF
DNA: TGTGCCAGCAACTCTGGACAGGGAACAGAGACCCAGTACTTC

D: -
J: TRBJ1-2
V: TRBV6-5
size: -
CDR3: CASSYLAGLSYGYTF
DNA: TGTGCCAGCAGTTATTTGGCAGGGCTAAGCTATGGCTACACCTTC

D: -
J: TRBJ1-1
V: TRBV5-1
size: -
CDR3: CASSLRGVDTEAFF
DNA: TGCGCCAGCAGCTTGCGTGGCGTGGACACTGAAGCTTTCTTT

D: -
J: TRBJ2-6
V: TRBV19
size: -
CDR3: CASMDGNSGANVLTF
DNA: TGTGCCAGTATGGACGGGAACTCTGGGGCCAACGTCCTGACTTTC

D: TRBD1
J: TRBJ2-2
V: TRBV19
size: -
CDR3: CATERGLVGELFF
DNA: TGTGCCACCGAAAGGGGGCTTGTCGGGGAGCTGTTTTTT

D: -
J: TRBJ1-5
V: TRBV7-7
size: -
CDR3: CASSLKPQHF
DNA: TGTGCTAGCAGCTTGAAGCCCCAGCATTTT

D: -
J: TRBJ1-1
V: TRBV6-5
size: -
CDR3: CASSYAGGRAEAFF
DNA: TGTGCCAGCAGTTACGCTGGGGGAAGGGCTGAAGCTTTCTTT

D: TRBD1
J: TRBJ2-7
V: TRBV5-1
size: -
CDR3: CASRLGWTGYHSYEQYF
DNA: TGCGCCAGCAGGCTTGGGTGGACAGGGTATCACTCCTACGAGCAGTACTTC

D: -
J: TRBJ2-7
V: TRBV28
size: -
CDR3: CASRPQGSYEQYF
DNA: TGTGCCAGCAGACCCCAGGGAAGTTACGAGCAGTACTTC

D: -
J: TRBJ1-2
V: TRBV7-2
size: -
CDR3: CASGRPAPYGYTF
DNA: TGTGCCAGCGGCCGTCCCGCCCCCTATGGCTACACCTTC

D: -
J: TRBJ2-5
V: TRBV2
size: once
CDR3: CASSAFSRTQETQYF
DNA: TGTGCCAGCAGTGCCTTCTCCAGGACCCAAGAGACCCAGTACTTC

D: -
J: TRBJ1-5
V: TRBV6-6
size: -
CDR3: CASRDTGFFSNQPQHF
DNA: TGTGCCAGCAGGGACACAGGGTTTTTTAGCAATCAGCCCCAGCATTTT

D: TRBD2
J: TRBJ2-1
V: TRBV10-2
size: -
CDR3: CASSDETSGGPPSYNEQFF
DNA: TGCGCCAGCAGTGATGAGACTAGCGGGGGCCCCCCCTCCTACAATGAGCAGTTCTTC

D: TRBD1
J: TRBJ2-2
V: TRBV6-5
size: -
CDR3: CASRGQGHTGELFF
DNA: TGTGCCAGCAGGGGACAGGGGCACACCGGGGAGCTGTTTTTT

D: TRBD2
J: TRBJ2-7
V: TRBV11-2
size: -
CDR3: CASSLDSGTSGGREQYF
DNA: TGTGCCAGCAGCTTAGACTCCGGGACTAGCGGGGGGCGCGAGCAGTACTTC

D: -
J: TRBJ2-2
V: TRBV10-1
size: -
CDR3: CASRGEPNTGELFF
DNA: TGCGCCAGCAGGGGGGAACCGAACACCGGGGAGCTGTTTTTT

D: -
J: TRBJ2-3
V: TRBV5-4
size: -
CDR3: CASSLLGVDTQYF
DNA: TGTGCCAGCAGCCTTCTGGGGGTAGATACGCAGTATTTT

D: TRBD2
J: TRBJ2-3
V: TRBV2
size: once
CDR3: CASELAGGGDTQYF
DNA: TGTGCCAGTGAGCTAGCGGGGGGTGGGGATACGCAGTATTTT

D: -
J: TRBJ2-7
V: TRBV6-6
size: few
CDR3: CASSSTSQGGAYEQYF
DNA: TGTGCCAGCAGTTCGACCTCCCAGGGCGGGGCCTACGAGCAGTACTTC

D: -
J: TRBJ1-4
V: TRBV27
size: -
CDR3: CASRGQGAANEKLFF
DNA: TGTGCCAGCAGGGGGCAAGGGGCTGCTAATGAAAAACTGTTTTTT

D: -
J: TRBJ1-2
V: TRBV5-4
size: -
CDR3: CASSLAGAVYGYTF
DNA: TGTGCCAGCAGCTTGGCAGGGGCGGTCTATGGCTACACCTTC

D: -
J: TRBJ2-3
V: TRBV7-9
size: -
CDR3: CASSSGAWTDTQYF
DNA: TGTGCCAGCAGCTCCGGGGCGTGGACAGATACGCAGTATTTT

D: TRBD1
J: TRBJ2-7
V: TRBV9
size: -
CDR3: CASSLGTVKTPYEQYF
DNA: TGTGCCAGCAGCCTCGGGACAGTCAAAACTCCCTACGAGCAGTACTTC

D: TRBD1
J: TRBJ1-1
V: TRBV11-2
size: -
CDR3: CASSRDRATEAFF
DNA: TGTGCCAGCAGCCGGGACAGGGCTACTGAAGCTTTCTTT

D: -
J: TRBJ1-4
V: TRBV28
size: -
CDR3: CASSPPSGRGKLFF
DNA: TGTGCCAGCAGTCCCCCCTCGGGTAGAGGAAAACTGTTTTTT

D: TRBD1
J: TRBJ2-3
V: TRBV28
size: -
CDR3: CASSLGPQGARDTQYF
DNA: TGTGCCAGCAGTTTAGGACCGCAGGGGGCTCGGGATACGCAGTATTTT